Below, 21 T cell receptor beta chains from the same sample are listed, as sequenced in a study of T-cell reconstitution after alpha-beta-depleted transplantation in children. Preparation of the TCRbeta library involved a method that used unique molecular identifiers. TCRdb fed the PCR reads into MiXCR, producing one record per CDR3 protein. The data contain about 300,000 distinct CDR3 sequences, about 7.3% of them seen just once; the ten biggest clones take up 9.1%. No antigen is known for these receptors. The study, taken as a whole, reports: Fresh T-cell production supplied most of the T-cell counts and diversity seen one year after transplant.

The sequencing used peripheral blood, collected 360 days after TCRalphabeta/CD19-depleted stem cell transplant. The receptor set was obtained from a female patient between 2 and 15 years old who had a stem cell transplant for Fanconi anemia, so the T cells may come from the graft donor.

This sequence joins TRBV3-1 and TRBJ2-1; unclear D gene. Trimming left V 10 bases short and J 7 bases short, with 23 bases between. The CDR3 extends over 15 amino acids. CDR1 and CDR2 from the germline V gene are LGHDT and YNNKEL (reference sequence). CDR3 sequence (DNA): TGTGCCACCTGCCAAGATCAACTGCTGAATAATGAGCAGTTCTTC. Amino acids: CATCQDQLLNNEQFF.

This clonotype was detected only a few times. This chain joins TRBV9 and TRBJ2-1; TRBD2 matches 8 bases. J was trimmed by 5 bases and V by 2 bases; bases with no gene match: 6. Germline V gives CDR1 SGDLS, CDR2 YYNGEE. This CDR3 region has 15 residues. The DNA for the CDR3 is TGTGCCAGCAGCGTTCAGCGGGAGACTAACAATGAGCAGTTCTTC. Its protein product is CASSVQRETNNEQFF.

This clonotype came up many times. In DNA form, the CDR3 reads TGCAGTGCTCCTACTAGCGGGGGGGCCTATGAGCAGTTCTTC. It yields the protein CSAPTSGGAYEQFF. The chain carries TRBV20-1 and TRBJ2-1, with 13 bases matching TRBD2. The germline V gene has CDR1 DFQATT and CDR2 SNEGSKA (reference sequence). V was clipped by 5 bases and J by 8 bases; unmatched bases: 6. This CDR3 comprises 14 residues.

This clonotype showed up many times. This CDR3 is CATSDAGGAGANVLTF. CDR3 bases: TGTGCCACCAGTGATGCAGGGGGAGCTGGGGCCAACGTCCTGACTTTC. V and J are TRBV24-1 and TRBJ2-6, with 7 bases matching TRBD1. The CDR3 length is 16 residues. V lost 3 bases to trimming and J lost 2 bases; unmatched junction nucleotides: 3. Germline lookup yields CDR1 KGHDR and CDR2 SFDVKD.

This clonotype came up many times. This sequence joins TRBV12-3 or TRBV12-4 and TRBJ1-4, with D uncertain. There are 14 residues in the CDR3. Trimming left V 4 bases short and J 8 bases short, with 14 bases between. The CDR3 spells CASSSARVGEKLFF. Written as DNA, the CDR3 is TGTGCCAGCAGTTCCGCAAGGGTAGGGGAAAAACTGTTTTTT.

This clonotype showed up many times. This rearrangement joins TRBV5-1 to TRBJ2-7; 9 bases align to TRBD2. V was clipped by 6 bases and J by 3 bases; unmatched bases: 10. Germline lookup yields CDR1 SGHRS and CDR2 YFSETQ. The CDR3 has 15 residues. The CDR3 spells CASTREGRFRYEQYF. The CDR3 DNA reads TGCGCCAGCACGCGGGAGGGCCGATTTCGCTACGAGCAGTACTTC.

This clonotype was detected only a few times. This chain connects TRBV24-1 to TRBJ2-1; D uncertain. The CDR3 consists of 13 residues. Trimming removed 4 bases at V and 12 bases at J, with 15 bases between. Germline lookup yields CDR1 KGHDR and CDR2 SFDVKD. In DNA, the CDR3 is TGTGCCACCAGTGACCCTGGGCTCCCGCGGCAGTTCTTC. It is translated as CATSDPGLPRQFF.

The chain carries TRBV20-1 and TRBJ1-5, with D perhaps TRBD1 (5 bases). The CDR3 length is 12 residues. V lost 7 bases, J lost 5 bases, and 12 bases lay in between. Per germline, CDR1 DFQATT and CDR2 SNEGSKA (reference sequence). The CDR3 DNA reads TGCAGTGTAGGGGAAGGGGATCAGCCCCAGCATTTT. Residues: CSVGEGDQPQHF.

This clonotype was detected a few times. This chain joins TRBV11-2 and TRBJ2-7, with a weak D call TRBD2 (5 bases). CDR1 and CDR2 from the germline V gene are SGHAT and FQNNGV. V shed 5 bases and J shed 6 bases, with 29 bases lying between them. This CDR3 contains 18 residues. The CDR3 nucleotides read TGTGCCAGCAGCACTAGTTTGGTCGGGATAGTCCCTTCGCTCGAGCAGTACTTC. Protein sequence: CASSTSLVGIVPSLEQYF.

This clonotype was counted many times. The chain carries TRBV20-1 and TRBJ2-3; D is undetermined. Between the trimmed V and J ends, which lost 2 bases and 0 bases, there was a span of 9 bases. The CDR3 contains 14 residues. Germline-derived CDR1 and CDR2 are DFQATT and SNEGSKA (reference sequence). CDR3 DNA sequence: TGCAGTGCTAGAACAGCTTCTAGCACAGATACGCAGTATTTT. This codes for CSARTASSTDTQYF.

The J gene is TRBJ2-7, the V gene TRBV7-8; D may be TRBD1 (6 bases). V lost 5 bases and J lost 2, with 16 bases in between. The V gene's germline CDR1 is SGHVS and CDR2 FQNEAQ. The CDR3 has 15 amino acids. The CDR3 DNA reads as TGTGCCAGCAGCGCCCACCGACAGGCGACCTACGAGCAGTACTTC. Amino acid sequence: CASSAHRQATYEQYF.

A few counts support this clonotype. The genes are TRBV5-1 and TRBJ1-2; 7 bases align to TRBD1. This CDR3 has 15 amino acids. V shed 4 bases, J shed 3 bases, and the junction held 9 bases outside the gene matches. CDR1 and CDR2 from the germline V gene are SGHRS and YFSETQ. This CDR3 is CASSGGQVWDYGYTF. DNA of the CDR3: TGCGCCAGCAGCGGCGGACAGGTTTGGGACTATGGCTACACCTTC.

This clonotype was seen ten or more times. The chain is built from TRBV4-3 and TRBJ1-1; the D is unclear. The CDR3 length is 13 residues. Germline loops: CDR1 LGHNA, CDR2 YSLEER. Trimming stripped 0 bases from V and 8 bases from J, with 10 bases between. CDR3 nucleotides: TGCGCCAGCAGCCAAGACCAGGTCACCGAAGCTTTCTTT. It is translated as CASSQDQVTEAFF.

This clonotype was detected a few times. At one boundary the junction diverges from the germline segment, which might be a read error. This chain joins TRBV9 and TRBJ2-2, with 9 bases matching TRBD1. The CDR3 runs to 16 residues. Germline CDR1 reads SGDLS; CDR2 reads YYNGEE. CDR3: CASSVGQGRNSGELFF. The CDR3 nucleotides are TGTGCCAGCAGCGTTGGACAGGGGAGGAACTCCGGGGAGCTGTTTTTT.

This clonotype is termed medium-sized. The chain uses TRBV7-3 and TRBJ2-3; weak D call: TRBD2 (6 bases). Trimming shortened V by 5 bases and J by 0 bases, and 12 bases separated the two germline ends. Germline loops: CDR1 SGHTA, CDR2 FQGTGA. The CDR3 runs 15 residues. Here the CDR3 DNA reads TGTGCCAGCAGCCCCCTGGGGGGAAGCACAGATACGCAGTATTTT. Translating gives CASSPLGGSTDTQYF.

This clonotype was picked up many times. V is TRBV7-2 and J is TRBJ2-2, with 7 bases fitting TRBD1. In germline, CDR1 is SGHTA, CDR2 FQGNSA. The CDR3 extends over 15 amino acids. Trimming at V came to 5 bases and at J to 5 bases, leaving 8 bases not matched to a gene. CDR3: CASSKTGLGTGELFF. The DNA of the CDR3 is TGTGCCAGCAGCAAGACAGGGTTAGGGACCGGGGAGCTGTTTTTT.

Ten or more counts support this clonotype. This chain links TRBV4-2 with TRBJ2-2; the D is unclear. V lost 0 bases and J lost 1, with 6 bases in between. Germline CDR1 LGHNA, CDR2 YNFKEQ. CDR3 length: 15 amino acids. As DNA, the CDR3 is TGTGCCAGCAGCCAAGATGGCAGGAACACCGGGGAGCTGTTTTTT. Translating gives CASSQDGRNTGELFF.

J is TRBJ1-4 and V is TRBV27; TRBD1 matches 7 bases. The CDR3 covers 14 residues. Trimming removed 6 bases from V and 5 bases from J; junction bases left unmatched: 6. The germline V gene has CDR1 MNHEY and CDR2 SMNVEV (reference sequence). This chain's CDR3 is CASRDPGQNEKLFF. In DNA, the CDR3 is TGTGCCAGCAGGGATCCGGGACAGAATGAAAAACTGTTTTTT.

This clonotype has just a few counts. The chain recombines TRBV4-3 with TRBJ2-3; D may match TRBD1 or TRBD2 (5 bases each). Between the trimmed V and J ends, which lost 4 bases and 0 bases, there was a span of 17 bases. The CDR3 has 17 amino acids. CDR1 and CDR2 (germline): LGHNA, YSLEER. The CDR3 nucleotides are TGCGCCAGCAGCCCGGGACCTCCAGCAGCTAGCACAGATACGCAGTATTTT. This sequence encodes CASSPGPPAASTDTQYF.

V usage is TRBV2 and J usage is TRBJ2-3; 11 bases map to TRBD2. V lost 6 bases and J lost 5; bases outside the gene matches: 7. In germline, CDR1 is SNHLY, CDR2 FYNNEI. The CDR3 is made up of 15 amino acids. The CDR3 sequence: CASSELAGELDTQYF. For the CDR3, the DNA is TGTGCCAGCAGCGAACTAGCGGGGGAGCTAGATACGCAGTATTTT.

This clonotype showed up many times. This chain connects TRBV7-9 to TRBJ2-7; no firm D call. This CDR3 region has 15 residues. V was shortened by 1 base and J by 2 bases, with 12 bases between the two germline ends. Germline V gives CDR1 SEHNR, CDR2 FQNEAQ (reference sequence). The DNA of the CDR3 is TGTGCCAGCAGCTTAGACGGTCCAGTCGCCTACGAGCAGTACGTC. It yields the protein CASSLDGPVAYEQYV.